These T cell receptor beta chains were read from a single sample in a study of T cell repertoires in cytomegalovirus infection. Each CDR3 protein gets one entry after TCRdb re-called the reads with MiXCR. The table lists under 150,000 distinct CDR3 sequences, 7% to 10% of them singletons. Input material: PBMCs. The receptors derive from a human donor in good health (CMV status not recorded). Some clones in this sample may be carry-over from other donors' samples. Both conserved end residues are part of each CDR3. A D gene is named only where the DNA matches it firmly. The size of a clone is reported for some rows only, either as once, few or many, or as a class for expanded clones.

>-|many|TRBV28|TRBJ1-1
CASSLRSGRAFF
TGTGCCAGCAGTTTACGCTCCGGGAGAGCTTTCTTT
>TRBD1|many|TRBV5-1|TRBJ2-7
CASSVRDRQYEQYF
TGCGCCAGCAGCGTCCGGGACAGACAATACGAGCAGTACTTC
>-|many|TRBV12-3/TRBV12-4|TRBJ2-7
CASSEGSVYEQYF
TGTGCCAGCAGTGAGGGGTCGGTTTACGAGCAGTACTTC
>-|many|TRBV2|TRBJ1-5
CASSGDIYQPQHF
TGTGCCAGCAGTGGGGACATTTATCAGCCCCAGCATTTT
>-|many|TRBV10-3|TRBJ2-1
CATQTRDEQFF
TGTGCCACGCAGACGAGGGATGAGCAGTTCTTC
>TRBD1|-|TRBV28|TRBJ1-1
CASSFRTGTEAFF
TGTGCCAGCAGTTTCCGGACAGGGACTGAAGCTTTCTTT
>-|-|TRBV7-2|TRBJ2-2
CASSLASSLNTGELFF
TGTGCCAGCAGCTTAGCGTCTAGCCTAAACACCGGGGAGCTGTTTTTT
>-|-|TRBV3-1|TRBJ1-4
CASSQDSEKMFF
TGTGCCAGCAGCCAAGATTCTGAAAAAATGTTTTTT
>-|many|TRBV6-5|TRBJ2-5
CASSYLSWGEETQYF
TGTGCCAGCAGTTACTTGTCCTGGGGGGAGGAGACCCAGTACTTC
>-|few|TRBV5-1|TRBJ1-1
CASSSEGHSTEAFF
TGCGCCAGCAGCTCAGAGGGACACAGCACTGAAGCTTTCTTT
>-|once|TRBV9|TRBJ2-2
CASNSDTGKDTGELFF
TGTGCCAGCAACTCGGACACAGGGAAGGACACCGGGGAGCTGTTTTTT
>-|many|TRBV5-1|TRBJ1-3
CASSLGLGSDFSGNTIYF
TGCGCCAGCAGCTTGGGGTTGGGCAGCGACTTCTCTGGAAACACCATATATTTT
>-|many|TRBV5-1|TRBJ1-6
CASSLGDPNSPLHF
TGCGCCAGCAGCTTGGGTGACCCTAATTCACCCCTCCACTTT
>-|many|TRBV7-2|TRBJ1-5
CASSYPGGGNQPQHF
TGTGCCAGCAGCTATCCGGGAGGGGGGAATCAGCCCCAGCATTTT
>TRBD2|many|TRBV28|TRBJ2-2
CASSTRGLPNTGELFF
TGTGCCAGCAGTACCCGGGGACTACCGAACACCGGGGAGCTGTTTTTT
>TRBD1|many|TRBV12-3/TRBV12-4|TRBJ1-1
CASRQRPGTGNTEAFF
TGTGCCAGCAGGCAACGTCCGGGGACAGGGAACACTGAAGCTTTCTTT
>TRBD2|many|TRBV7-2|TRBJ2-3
CASRSASGGAGDTQYF
TGTGCCAGCAGATCGGCTAGCGGGGGGGCCGGTGATACGCAGTATTTT
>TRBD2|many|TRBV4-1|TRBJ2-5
CASSQINGLATETQYF
TGCGCCAGCAGCCAGATAAATGGACTAGCGACGGAGACCCAGTACTTC
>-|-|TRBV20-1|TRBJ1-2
CSASSLVVTSYGYTF
TGCAGTGCTTCCAGTTTGGTGGTGACAAGCTATGGCTACACCTTC
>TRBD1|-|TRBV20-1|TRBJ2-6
CSAADRAAGANVLTF
TGCAGTGCTGCGGACAGGGCGGCTGGGGCCAACGTCCTGACTTTC
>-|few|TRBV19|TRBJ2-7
CASSIMGDYEQYF
TGTGCCAGTAGTATAATGGGAGACTACGAGCAGTACTTC
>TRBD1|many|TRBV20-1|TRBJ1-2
CSARDGWDRWSGYTF
TGCAGTGCTAGAGATGGGTGGGACAGGTGGAGTGGCTACACCTTC
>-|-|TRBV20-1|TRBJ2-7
CSAPIPGDDEQYF
TGCAGTGCCCCTATTCCAGGCGATGACGAGCAGTACTTC
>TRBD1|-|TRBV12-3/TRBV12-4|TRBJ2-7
CASSYKLGTDYYEQYF
TGTGCCAGCAGCTACAAGCTGGGGACAGATTACTACGAGCAGTACTTC
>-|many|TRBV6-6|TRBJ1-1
CASRPLVGGGTEAFF
TGTGCCAGCAGGCCCCTGGTGGGGGGTGGCACTGAAGCTTTCTTT
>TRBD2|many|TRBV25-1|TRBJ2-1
CASMQAGDISYNEQFF
TGTGCCAGCATGCAAGCGGGGGATATATCCTACAATGAGCAGTTCTTC
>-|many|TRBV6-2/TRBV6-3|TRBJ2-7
CASSPTRTYEQYF
TGTGCCAGCAGCCCGACTAGAACCTACGAGCAGTACTTC
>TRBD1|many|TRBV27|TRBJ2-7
CASSPWTGPYEQYF
TGTGCCAGCAGTCCATGGACAGGTCCCTACGAGCAGTACTTC
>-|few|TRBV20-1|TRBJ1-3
CSAGDVLSGNTIYF
TGCAGTGCTGGGGACGTCCTCTCTGGAAACACCATATATTTT
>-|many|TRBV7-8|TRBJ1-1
CASSPNHQWGTEAFF
TGTGCCAGCAGCCCAAATCACCAATGGGGCACTGAAGCTTTCTTT
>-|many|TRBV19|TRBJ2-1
CATTSRGGRFDEQFF
TGTGCCACTACTTCCCGAGGGGGAAGGTTCGATGAGCAGTTCTTC
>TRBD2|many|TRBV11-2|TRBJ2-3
CASSLDFGGGPTDTQYF
TGTGCCAGCAGCTTAGATTTCGGGGGGGGGCCTACAGATACGCAGTATTTT
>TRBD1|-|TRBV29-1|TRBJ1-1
CSESARQGARSEAFF
TGCAGCGAATCCGCGCGACAGGGGGCTCGGTCTGAAGCTTTCTTT
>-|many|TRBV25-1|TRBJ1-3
CASSDRGAGNTIYF
TGTGCCAGCAGTGATCGGGGAGCAGGAAACACCATATATTTT
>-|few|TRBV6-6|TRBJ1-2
CASSLAGGYGYTF
TGTGCCAGCAGTTTGGCAGGCGGCTATGGCTACACCTTC
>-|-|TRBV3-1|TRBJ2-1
CASSQTGVAAYNEQFF
TGTGCCAGCAGCCAAACGGGGGTAGCGGCCTACAATGAGCAGTTCTTC
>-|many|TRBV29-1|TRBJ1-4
CSVEDRRTGSEKLFF
TGCAGCGTTGAAGATCGTAGGACTGGTAGTGAAAAACTGTTTTTT
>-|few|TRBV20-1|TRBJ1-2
CSANDRTSGYTF
TGCAGTGCTAACGACAGAACCTCTGGCTACACCTTC
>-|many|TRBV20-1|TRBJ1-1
CSASSGNTEAFF
TGCAGTGCTAGCTCGGGGAACACTGAAGCTTTCTTT
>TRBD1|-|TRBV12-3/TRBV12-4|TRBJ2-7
CASSWDRVDEQYF
TGTGCCAGCAGTTGGGACAGGGTGGACGAGCAGTACTTC
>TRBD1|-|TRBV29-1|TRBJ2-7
CSVKDRERFNEQYF
TGCAGCGTAAAGGACAGGGAACGGTTCAACGAGCAGTACTTC
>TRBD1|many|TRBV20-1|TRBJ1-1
CSVGTGMRTEAFF
TGCAGTGTCGGGACAGGGATGAGGACTGAAGCTTTCTTT
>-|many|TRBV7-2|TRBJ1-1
CASSLVGKTEAFF
TGTGCCAGCAGCTTAGTTGGGAAAACTGAAGCTTTCTTT
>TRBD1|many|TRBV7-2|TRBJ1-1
CASSDSDRSDEAFF
TGTGCCAGCAGCGACTCGGACAGGTCGGATGAAGCTTTCTTT
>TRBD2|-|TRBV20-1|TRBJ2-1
CSGGGGLNSCNEQFF
TGCAGTGGGGGGGGGGGTCTTAACTCCTGCAATGAGCAGTTCTTC
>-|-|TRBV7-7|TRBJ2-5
CASSITGTPDRETQYF
TGTGCCAGCAGCATCACCGGGACCCCGGACCGAGAGACCCAGTACTTC
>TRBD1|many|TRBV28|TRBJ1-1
CASSSNRGRHTEAFF
TGTGCCAGCAGTTCCAACAGGGGGCGCCACACTGAAGCTTTCTTT
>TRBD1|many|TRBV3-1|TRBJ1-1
CASSLQGAEAFF
TGTGCCAGCAGCTTACAGGGGGCTGAAGCTTTCTTT
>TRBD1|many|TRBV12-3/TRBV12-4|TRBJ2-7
CASSSSGQKSYEQYF
TGTGCCAGCAGTTCCTCGGGACAGAAGTCCTACGAGCAGTACTTC
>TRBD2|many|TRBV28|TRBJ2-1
CASREAGGINEQFF
TGTGCCAGCAGGGAAGCGGGGGGTATAAATGAGCAGTTCTTC